The 19 T cell receptor beta chains below were found in one sample sequenced in a study of CD4 and CD8 cells across lung adenocarcinoma regions. From the PCR reads, TCRdb called clonotypes with MiXCR, one entry per CDR3 protein. This table holds 7,500 or so distinct CDR3 sequences, about half found once. Sequencing used CD8+ T cells from the center of a lung tumor. Receptor source: a male donor with lung adenocarcinoma. The CD4 and CD8 labels of this study may be unreliable.

This clonotype was detected only a few times. At one end, the junction sequence differs from germline, possibly due to a read error. The J gene is TRBJ2-4, the V gene TRBV7-8; D tentatively fits TRBD1 or TRBD2 (5 bases each). CDR3 size: 16 residues. Per germline, CDR1 SGHVS and CDR2 FQNEAQ. The CDR3 reads CASRSPGLCAKNTQYF. The CDR3 DNA reads as TGTGCCAGCCGCTCACCGGGGCTGTGCGCAAAAAATACGCAGTATTTC.

This chain uses TRBV6-1 with TRBJ2-3; 11 nucleotides agree with TRBD2. Germline trimming cut 4 bases from V and 2 bases from J; bases unmatched to any gene: 11. The CDR3 has 18 amino acids. CDR1 is MNHNS and CDR2 is SASEGT in the germline V gene. The CDR3 DNA reads TGTGCCAGCAGTGCGACTAGCGGGGCACCCATACTCACAGATACGCAGTATTTT. Protein product: CASSATSGAPILTDTQYF.

A few counts support this clonotype. The chain links TRBV10-1 to TRBJ2-5; tentatively, D is TRBD1 (6 bases). The germline V gene encodes CDR1 WNHNN and CDR2 SYGVQD (reference sequence). V was pared by 3 bases and J by 4 bases, with 9 bases between. This CDR3 is built from 13 residues. The CDR3 region has the DNA TGCGCCAGCAGTGAAGGGGGAGTAGAGACCCAGTACTTC. Translating gives CASSEGGVETQYF.

The sample holds a few counts of this clonotype. The chain recombines TRBV6-1 with TRBJ2-1, with TRBD2 identical over 10 bases. The closer fit of TRBJ2-5 to the DNA end suggests the J call may be wrong. The germline V gene has CDR1 MNHNS and CDR2 SASEGT. The CDR3 length is 14 residues. The CDR3 DNA follows: TGTGCCAGCAGACGCCTAGCGGGAGAAGAGACCCAGTACTTC. Protein product: CASRRLAGEETQYF.

As regards this clonotype: A read error is possible here, since a much larger clone lies one base away. The V gene is TRBV6-1, the J gene TRBJ2-7; 7 positions agree with TRBD2. CDR1 and CDR2 from the germline V gene are MNHNS and SASEGT. CDR3 length: 15 residues. The CDR3 here is CANSERGGSSYEQYF. CDR3 in DNA: TGTGCCAACAGTGAAAGGGGCGGGAGCTCCTACGAGCAGTACTTC.

There are many counts of this clonotype. Since a much larger clone is just one base distant, this may be a read error. This rearrangement joins TRBV6-5 to TRBJ2-1; 7 bases fit TRBD2. The J call is uncertain, as TRBJ2-7 better fits the DNA end. CDR3 length equals 10 residues. Per germline, CDR1 MNHEY and CDR2 SVGAGI. The CDR3 DNA reads as TGTGCCAGCGGGGACTATGAGCAGTACTTC. Protein sequence: CASGDYEQYF.

This clonotype has at least ten counts. The chain joins TRBV12-3 or TRBV12-4 to TRBJ1-5, with D unresolved. The CDR3 totals 14 residues. Trimming shortened V by 3 bases and J by 4 bases, and 10 bases separated the two germline ends. CDR3 sequence (DNA): TGTGCCAGCAGTTTGGGAGGCGGGAATCAGCCCCAGCATTTT. Its protein is CASSLGGGNQPQHF.

V gene TRBV6-1 combines with J gene TRBJ2-1, with 9 nucleotides matching TRBD2. The CDR3 runs to 15 residues. Germline lookup yields CDR1 MNHNS and CDR2 SASEGT. J gave up 5 bases and V 5 bases, and 7 bases lay outside the gene matches. In nucleotides, the CDR3 is TGTGCCAGCAGTCAGATAGCGGGAGCAAACAATGAGCAGTTCTTC. Its protein is CASSQIAGANNEQFF.

The chain combines TRBV6-5 with TRBJ1-1, with D tentatively TRBD1 (6 bases). Germline CDR1 and CDR2: MNHEY and SVGAGI. The CDR3 extends over 14 amino acids. Trimming took off 4 bases at V and 10 bases at J, with 19 bases between the two ends. For the CDR3, the DNA is TGTGCCAGCAGTTCCTACTCACGGGGAGGGGGAGCTTTCTTT. Its protein product is CASSSYSRGGGAFF.

The sample holds one count of this clonotype. This chain joins TRBV19 and TRBJ2-7; 7 bases are shared with TRBD2. Per germline, CDR1 LNHDA and CDR2 SQIVND (reference sequence). With V trimmed by 10 bases and J by 4 bases, 10 bases remained unmatched. The CDR3 extends over 13 amino acids. CDR3 coding DNA: TGTGCCACCTCATCGTCCGGGGGGTACGAGCAGTACTTC. Its translation: CATSSSGGYEQYF.

The J gene is TRBJ2-5, the V gene TRBV6-1; unclear D gene. Germline CDR1 MNHNS, CDR2 SASEGT. V lost 8 bases and J lost 1, with 5 bases in between. This CDR3 has 11 residues. The DNA for the CDR3 is TGTGCCAGCGGGATCCAAGAGACCCAGTACTTC. Protein: CASGIQETQYF.

This chain uses TRBV4-1 with TRBJ2-2, with TRBD2 identical over 9 bases. The CDR3 is made up of 14 amino acids. Germline assignment: CDR1 MGHRA and CDR2 YSYEKL. Trimming at V came to 7 bases and at J to 5 bases, leaving 5 bases not matched to a gene. CDR3 amino acids: CASIAGVGTGELFF. CDR3 nucleotides: TGCGCCAGCATAGCGGGAGTTGGTACCGGGGAGCTGTTTTTT.

The V and J genes are TRBV6-5 and TRBJ2-3; no clear D gene. The germline gives CDR1 MNHEY, CDR2 SVGAGI. CDR3 size: 15 residues. With 4 bases removed from V and 2 bases from J, the gap between germline ends came to 13 bases. The CDR3 region is CASSLRNRATDTQYF. The CDR3 bases are TGTGCCAGCAGTTTAAGGAACAGAGCCACAGATACGCAGTATTTT.

Only one count was recorded for this clonotype. The chain couples TRBV7-6 to TRBJ1-4; 11 bases align to TRBD1. V lost 5 bases to trimming and J lost 8 bases; unmatched junction nucleotides: 7. This CDR3 is 15 amino acids long. The V gene's germline CDR1 is SGHVS and CDR2 FNYEAQ. The CDR3 region is CASSETGTGGEKLFF. The CDR3 DNA reads as TGTGCCAGCAGCGAAACCGGGACAGGGGGAGAAAAACTGTTTTTT.

V and J are TRBV6-1 and TRBJ2-1, with 9 bases that match TRBD2. V lost 3 bases to trimming and J lost 5 bases; unmatched junction nucleotides: 5. The length of the CDR3 is 15 residues. CDR1 is MNHNS and CDR2 is SASEGT in the germline V gene. CDR3 amino acids: CASSEWGLADNEQFF. The CDR3 region has the DNA TGTGCCAGCAGTGAGTGGGGACTAGCCGACAATGAGCAGTTCTTC.

This clonotype occurred a few times. The rearrangement joins TRBV11-3 to TRBJ2-1; 8 bases match TRBD2. CDR1 and CDR2 from the germline V gene are SGHNT and YENEEA. This CDR3 is 15 amino acids long. With 2 bases clipped from V and 3 bases from J, the junction kept 3 bases outside the gene matches. The CDR3 DNA follows: TGTGCCAGCAGCTTATACGGGAGGGTCTACAATGAGCAGTTCTTC. Amino acids: CASSLYGRVYNEQFF. The whole variable domain, remainder taken from reference TRBV11-3 and TRBJ2-1, is EAGVVQSPRYKIIEKKQPVAFWCNPISGHNTLYWYLQNLGQGPELLIRYENEEAVDDSQLPKDRFSAERLKGVDSTLKIQPAELGDSAVYLCASSLYGRVYNEQFFGPGTRLTVL.

The rearrangement joins TRBV6-2 or TRBV6-3 to TRBJ2-3; D not resolved. The last part of the DNA fits TRBJ2-7 better; the J call may be wrong. CDR1 and CDR2 (germline): MNHEY, SVGEGT. The CDR3 is made up of 13 amino acids. CDR3 region: CASGPRATNMQYF. The DNA of the CDR3 is TGTGCCAGCGGTCCACGAGCCACAAATATGCAGTACTTC.

The chain carries TRBV10-1 and TRBJ2-4; tentatively, D is TRBD1 (5 bases). CDR1 and CDR2 (germline): WNHNN, SYGVQD (reference sequence). V dropped 2 bases and J dropped 5 bases, with 10 bases sitting between them. The CDR3 loop spans 14 amino acids. For the CDR3, the DNA is TGCGCCAGCAGTGAGGGGGCCCGCGAAAACATTCAGTACTTC. It translates to CASSEGARENIQYF.

This clonotype has only a few counts. The chain joins TRBV6-1 to TRBJ2-1; TRBD2 agrees at 11 bases. The CDR3 runs 14 residues. Germline CDR1 MNHNS, CDR2 SASEGT. The V segment lost 6 bases and the J segment 15 bases; nucleotides outside the gene matches: 13. CDR3 in amino acids: CASRRTSGRQDPFF. CDR3 bases: TGTGCCAGCAGACGCACTAGCGGGAGACAGGACCCGTTCTTC.